The clone carrying this TCR beta chain was counted between two and nine times. Antigen unknown. This sample is part of a study of T cell responses to AZD1222 COVID-19 vaccine. Study observations and caveats: Baseline seropositivity characterized only 5 to 7 AZD1222 recipients. Epitopes outside B.1.351 and B.1.1.7 mutated regions reportedly drew nearly half of spike TCRs. Compared with day 0, the breadth and depth of the Spike-specific TCR repertoire rose significantly after two doses of AZD1222. Repertoire sampling happened only post peak T cell response.

Profiled with immunoSEQ multiplex PCR; TCRdb holds only in-frame clones, not every one. Here the sample spans roughly 70,000 clones, 60% to 85% being singletons. The sample consisted of peripheral blood, taken on day 0 of MenACWY control vaccination. The sequence derives from an adult in good health.

Here the CDR3 DNA reads TGTGCCAGCAGTTACGGGGGCGGGAGTTCGGGCGAGCAGTACTTC. It specifies CASSYGGGSSGEQYF. This chain links TRBV6-2 or TRBV6-3 with TRBJ2-7; possible D gene TRBD2, 7 bases. Deletions cut 2 bases from V and 6 bases from J, with 17 bases between. Germline CDR1 and CDR2: MNHEY and SVGEGT. The CDR3 extends over 15 amino acids.